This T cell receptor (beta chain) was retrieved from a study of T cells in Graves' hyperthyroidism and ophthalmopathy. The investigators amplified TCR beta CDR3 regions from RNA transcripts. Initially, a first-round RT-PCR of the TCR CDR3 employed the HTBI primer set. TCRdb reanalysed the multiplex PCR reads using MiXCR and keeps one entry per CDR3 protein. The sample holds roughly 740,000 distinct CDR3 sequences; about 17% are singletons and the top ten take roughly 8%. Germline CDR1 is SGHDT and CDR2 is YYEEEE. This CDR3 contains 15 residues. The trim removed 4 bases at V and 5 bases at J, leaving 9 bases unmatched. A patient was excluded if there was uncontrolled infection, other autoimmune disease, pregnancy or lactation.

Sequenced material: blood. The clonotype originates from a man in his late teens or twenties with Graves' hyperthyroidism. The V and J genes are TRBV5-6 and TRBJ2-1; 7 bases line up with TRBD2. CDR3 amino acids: CASSQLRLADNEQFF. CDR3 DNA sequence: TGTGCCAGCAGCCAGTTAAGGCTAGCGGACAATGAGCAGTTCTTC.